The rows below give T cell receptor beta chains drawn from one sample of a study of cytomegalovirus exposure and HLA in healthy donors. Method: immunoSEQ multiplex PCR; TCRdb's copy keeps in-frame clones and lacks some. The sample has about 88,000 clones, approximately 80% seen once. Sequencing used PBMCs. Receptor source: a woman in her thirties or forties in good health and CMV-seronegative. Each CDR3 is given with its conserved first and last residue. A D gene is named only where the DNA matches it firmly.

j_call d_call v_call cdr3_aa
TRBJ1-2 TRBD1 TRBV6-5 CASRLQGAGPYGYTF
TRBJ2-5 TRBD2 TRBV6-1 CASSDRGGAGETQYF
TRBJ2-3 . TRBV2 CASRYRWQGKSDTQYF
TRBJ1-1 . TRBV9 CASSGEAELNTEAFF
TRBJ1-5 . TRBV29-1 CSVVGAFNQPQHF
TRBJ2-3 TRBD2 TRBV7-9 CASSGLGVIDTQYF
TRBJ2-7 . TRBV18 CASSPGQPYEQYF
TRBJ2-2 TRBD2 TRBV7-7 CASSPAGDIPGELFF
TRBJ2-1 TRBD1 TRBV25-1 CASSEGTVGNEQFF
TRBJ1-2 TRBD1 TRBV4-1 CASSPPGTGDGNYGYTF
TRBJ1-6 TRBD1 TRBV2 CASTRDRAMNSPLHF
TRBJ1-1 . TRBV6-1 CASSEVDRRGEAFF
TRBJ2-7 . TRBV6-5 CASSSTGYEQYF
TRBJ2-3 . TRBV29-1 CSGTDLSTDTQYF
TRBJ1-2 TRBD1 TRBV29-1 CSVAGSPRGPDYGYTF
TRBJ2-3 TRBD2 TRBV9 CASSVERGLAGTDTQYF
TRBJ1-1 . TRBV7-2 CASSSTGTRTNEAFF
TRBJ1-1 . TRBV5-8 CASPTGADQLNTEAFF
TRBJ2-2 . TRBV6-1 CASSNSWVNTGELFF
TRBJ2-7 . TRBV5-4 CASSTASGLSYEQYF
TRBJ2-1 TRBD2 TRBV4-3 CASSQVAPLAGGRNEQFF
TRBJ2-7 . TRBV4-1 CASSQATRSVSYEQYF
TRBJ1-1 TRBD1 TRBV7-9 CASSSKVGQAWNTEAFF
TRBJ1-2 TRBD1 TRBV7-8 CASSSGTVGYTF